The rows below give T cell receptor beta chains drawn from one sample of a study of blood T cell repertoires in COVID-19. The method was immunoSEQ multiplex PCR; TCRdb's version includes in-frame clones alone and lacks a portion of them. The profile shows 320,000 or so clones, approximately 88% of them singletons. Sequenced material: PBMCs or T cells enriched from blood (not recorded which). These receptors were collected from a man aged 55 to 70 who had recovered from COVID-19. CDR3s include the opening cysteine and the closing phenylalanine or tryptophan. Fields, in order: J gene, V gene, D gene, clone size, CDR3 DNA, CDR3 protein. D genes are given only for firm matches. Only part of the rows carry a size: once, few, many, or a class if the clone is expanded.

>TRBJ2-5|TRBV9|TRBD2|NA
TGTGCCAGCAGCGTACGGGCGGGAGAGGAGACCCAGTACTTC
CASSVRAGEETQYF
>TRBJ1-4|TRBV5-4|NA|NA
TGTGCCAGCAGCCAAGCAGAGGGAAATAATGAAAAACTGTTTTTT
CASSQAEGNNEKLFF
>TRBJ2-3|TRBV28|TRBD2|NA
TGTGCCAGCAGCCCATGGCGGGAGCGAAGCACAGATACGCAGTATTTT
CASSPWRERSTDTQYF
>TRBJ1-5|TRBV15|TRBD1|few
TGTGCCACCAGCAGAGGGACCGACAGGGCGGGTCAGCCCCAGCATTTT
CATSRGTDRAGQPQHF
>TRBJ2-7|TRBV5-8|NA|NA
TGTGCCAGCAGTCAATATACCGGACTATCCTACGAGCAGTACTTC
CASSQYTGLSYEQYF
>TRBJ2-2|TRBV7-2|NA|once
TGTGCCAGCAGCTTAACTGGGGAGGCCGGGGAGCTGTTTTTT
CASSLTGEAGELFF
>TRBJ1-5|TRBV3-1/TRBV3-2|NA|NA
TGTGCCAGCAGCCAACTCCCCTCTATTCGAAATCAGCCCCAGCATTTT
CASSQLPSIRNQPQHF
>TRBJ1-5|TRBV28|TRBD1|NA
TGTGCCAGCAACCACAGGGACAGGGAGGCTCAGCCCCAGCATTTT
CASNHRDREAQPQHF
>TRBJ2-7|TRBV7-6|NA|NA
TGTGCCAGCAGTTCTACAGGGCTCCAAGGAACCTACGAGCAGTACTTC
CASSSTGLQGTYEQYF
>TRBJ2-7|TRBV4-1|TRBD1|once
TGCGCCAGCAGCTCCCAAGGGACAGGGGGCGAGCAGTACTTC
CASSSQGTGGEQYF
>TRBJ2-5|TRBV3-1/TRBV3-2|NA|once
TGTGCCAGCAGCCGGGGGGGACAAATGGCCCAGTACTTC
CASSRGGQMAQYF
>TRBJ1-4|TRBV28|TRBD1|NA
TGTGCCAGCAGTTCGGGACAGGGGTTTGAAAAACTGTTTTTT
CASSSGQGFEKLFF
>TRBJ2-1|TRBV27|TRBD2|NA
TGTGCCAGCAGTTTACAGCGGGAGCGCAATGAGCAGTTCTTC
CASSLQRERNEQFF
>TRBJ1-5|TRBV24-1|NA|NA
TGTGCCACCAGTGATCGCGCCGTGATGGTCGGCAATCAGCCCCAGCATTTT
CATSDRAVMVGNQPQHF
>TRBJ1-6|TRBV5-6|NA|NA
TGTGCCAGCCACCGCAGGGGCGAAAATAATTCACCCCTCCACTTT
CASHRRGENNSPLHF
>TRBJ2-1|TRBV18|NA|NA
TGTGCCAGCTCACCACCAACGGTCTACAATGAGCAGTTCTTC
CASSPPTVYNEQFF
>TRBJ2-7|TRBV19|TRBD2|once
TGTGCCAGTAGTGTACCCCCGGGACTAGCGGGAGAAGACGAGCAGTACTTC
CASSVPPGLAGEDEQYF
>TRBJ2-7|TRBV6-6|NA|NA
TGTGCCAGCAGTTACTCGAGTACCGGGGGACACGAGCAGTACTTC
CASSYSSTGGHEQYF
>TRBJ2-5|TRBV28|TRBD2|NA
TGTGCCAGCAGTCCGGGACTAGCGGGAGGGGTTCCAGAGACCCAGTACTTC
CASSPGLAGGVPETQYF
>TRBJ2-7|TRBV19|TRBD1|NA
TGTGCCAGTAGTAGGGGACAGGGGAACGAGCAGTACTTC
CASSRGQGNEQYF
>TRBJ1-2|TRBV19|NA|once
TGTGCCAGTGCGGGTCCTGGCTACACCTTC
CASAGPGYTF
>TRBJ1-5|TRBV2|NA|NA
TGTGCCAGCACGACGGAGAACCAGCCCCAGCATTTT
CASTTENQPQHF
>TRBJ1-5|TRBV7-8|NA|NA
TGTGCCAGCAGCTTAGCACAGGTCCTCAATCAGCCCCAGCATTTT
CASSLAQVLNQPQHF
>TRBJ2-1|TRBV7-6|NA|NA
TGTGCCAGCAGCCTAACAAGCGGGCGTACCCACAATGAGCAGTTCTTC
CASSLTSGRTHNEQFF
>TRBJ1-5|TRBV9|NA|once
TGTGCCAGCAGCGCACCCGCTTGGGGCCCTAATCAGCCCCAGCATTTT
CASSAPAWGPNQPQHF
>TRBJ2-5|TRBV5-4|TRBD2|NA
TGTGCCAGCAGCTTGGGAGGTAGCGGGAGACTAGAGACCCAGTACTTC
CASSLGGSGRLETQYF
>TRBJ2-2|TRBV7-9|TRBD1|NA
TGTGCCAGCAGCTTACTAGGGGGCGAGGGCACCGGGGAGCTGTTTTTT
CASSLLGGEGTGELFF
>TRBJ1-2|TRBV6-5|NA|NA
TGTGCCAGCAAGGCGGGGAACGTTGGCTACACCTTC
CASKAGNVGYTF
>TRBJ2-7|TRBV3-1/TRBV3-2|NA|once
TGTGCCAGCAGTCTTAGTAGGGGGAGCTCCTACGAGCAGTACTTC
CASSLSRGSSYEQYF
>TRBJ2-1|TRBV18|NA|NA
TGTGCCAGCTCACCAGCCCCGAGAACCTACAATGAGCAGTTCTTC
CASSPAPRTYNEQFF
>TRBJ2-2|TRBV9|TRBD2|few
TGTGCCAGCAGCGCCCAAGGACTAGCGGCCACCGGGGAGCTGTTTTTT
CASSAQGLAATGELFF
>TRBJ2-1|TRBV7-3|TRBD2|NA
TGTGCCAGCAGCTCCCTAGCGGGGCTATACAATGAGCAGTTCTTC
CASSSLAGLYNEQFF